This TCR beta chain was recorded in a study of cytomegalovirus exposure and HLA in healthy donors. Study overall: Later analysis reported that the 95 to 150 validation repertoires shared the platform of the 650 to 700 first-cohort repertoires.

Here immunoSEQ multiplex PCR was the method, and the copy in TCRdb shows in-frame clones only, minus some. The table lists 150,000 to 200,000 clones, roughly 81% of them singletons, with roughly 1.2% in the top ten. Trimming cost V 0 bases and J 6 bases, with 14 bases left between them. This CDR3 spans 15 amino acids. Germline V lookup: CDR1 MNHEY, CDR2 SVGAGI. With regard to this clone: Antigen unknown.

Points from the study as a whole: According to a subsequent analysis, TCR clusters identified in the first cohort showed a tendency to co-occur across the roughly 130 validation repertoires. Cytomegalovirus-associated status was assigned to about 160 TCR beta chains.

The study drew the donors from its approximately 120-subject validation cohort, separate from the approximately 700-subject first cohort. This rearrangement joins TRBV6-5 to TRBJ1-2; D unresolved. This receptor was taken from a woman aged 25-40 years in good health and CMV-seronegative. Sequencing was performed on PBMCs. The CDR3 is CASSYSPQVANGYTF. The CDR3 coding sequence is TGTGCCAGCAGTTACTCTCCCCAGGTGGCAAATGGCTACACCTTC.